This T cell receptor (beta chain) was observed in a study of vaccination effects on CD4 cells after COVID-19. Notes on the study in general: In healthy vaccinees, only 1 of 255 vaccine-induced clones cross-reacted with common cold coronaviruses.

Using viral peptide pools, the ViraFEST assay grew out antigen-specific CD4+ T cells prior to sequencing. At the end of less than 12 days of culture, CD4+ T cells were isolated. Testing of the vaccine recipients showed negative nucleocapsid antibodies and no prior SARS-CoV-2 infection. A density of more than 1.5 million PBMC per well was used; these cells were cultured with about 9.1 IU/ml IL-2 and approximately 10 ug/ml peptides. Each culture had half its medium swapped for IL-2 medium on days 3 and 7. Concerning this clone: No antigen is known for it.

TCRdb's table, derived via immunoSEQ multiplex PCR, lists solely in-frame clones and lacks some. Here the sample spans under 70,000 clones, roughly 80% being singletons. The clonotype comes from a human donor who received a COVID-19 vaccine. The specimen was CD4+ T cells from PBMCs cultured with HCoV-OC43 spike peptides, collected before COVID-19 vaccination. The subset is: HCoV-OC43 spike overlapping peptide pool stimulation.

The CDR3 nucleotides are TGTGCCAGCAGGGACGCCAGGACAGGGTTGAGGTCACCCCTCCACTTT. This gives the protein CASRDARTGLRSPLHF. V and J are TRBV2 and TRBJ1-6; 8 nucleotides line up with TRBD1. CDR1 is SNHLY and CDR2 is FYNNEI in the germline V gene. The CDR3 spans 16 residues. V gave up 6 bases and J gave up 10 bases; unmatched junction bases: 14.